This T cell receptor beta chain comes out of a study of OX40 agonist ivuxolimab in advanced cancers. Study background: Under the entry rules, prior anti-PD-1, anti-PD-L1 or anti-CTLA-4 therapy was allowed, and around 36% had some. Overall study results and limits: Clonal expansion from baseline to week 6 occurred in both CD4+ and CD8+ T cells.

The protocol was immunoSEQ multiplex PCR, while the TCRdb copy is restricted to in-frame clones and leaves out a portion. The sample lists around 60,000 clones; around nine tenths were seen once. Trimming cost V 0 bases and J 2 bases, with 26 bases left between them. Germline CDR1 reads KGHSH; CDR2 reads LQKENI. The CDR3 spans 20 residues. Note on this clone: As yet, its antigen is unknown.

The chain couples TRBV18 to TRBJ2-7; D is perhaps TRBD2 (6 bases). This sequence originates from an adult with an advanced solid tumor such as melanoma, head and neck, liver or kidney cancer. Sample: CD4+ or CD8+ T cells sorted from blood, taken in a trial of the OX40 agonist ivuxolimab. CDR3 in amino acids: CASSPPPACCGIKITYEQYF. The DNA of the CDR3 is TGTGCCAGCTCACCACCCCCCGCTTGTTGCGGGATTAAGATAACCTACGAGCAGTACTTC.